These 25 T cell receptor beta chains came from one sample sequenced in a study of glioma-infiltrating T cells. TCR alpha and beta CDR3 regions were amplified from RNA using iRepertoire nested multiplex PCR. Each CDR3 protein gets one entry after TCRdb re-called the multiplex PCR reads with MiXCR. Counted here are 300,000 to 400,000 distinct CDR3 sequences, roughly 41% occurring once; the ten biggest clones make up approximately 12%. The material sequenced was glioma tissue, nonneoplastic brain tissue, or PBMCs (not recorded which). The receptors were gathered from a human donor with low-grade glioma or glioblastoma, undergoing nonglioma brain surgery, or in good health (not recorded which).

The chain is built from TRBV28 and TRBJ2-7; TRBD2 matches at 7 bases. The J segment lost 3 bases and the V segment lost 3 bases, leaving 8 bases of the junction unmatched. The CDR3 runs 15 residues. CDR1 and CDR2 (germline): MDHEN, SYDVKM. The CDR3 reads CASSFWPSGNYEQYF. CDR3 sequence (DNA): TGTGCCAGCAGTTTCTGGCCTAGCGGAAACTACGAGCAGTACTTC.

This rearrangement joins TRBV7-3 to TRBJ2-1; 9 positions match TRBD2. Trimming took 5 bases from V and 3 from J; bases not matched to a gene: 5. The CDR3 is 15 residues long. Germline loops: CDR1 SGHTA, CDR2 FQGTGA. This CDR3 is CASSREREDYNEQFF. The CDR3 bases are TGTGCCAGCAGCCGCGAGCGGGAGGACTACAATGAGCAGTTCTTC.

The sample holds a few counts of this clonotype. The chain combines TRBV12-3 or TRBV12-4 with TRBJ2-2; D remains ambiguous. CDR3 length equals 13 residues. Trimming pared 6 bases from V and 5 bases from J, leaving 10 bases between. In DNA, the CDR3 is TGTGCCAGCAGCCTGCGTAGGACCGGGGAGCTGTTTTTT. Protein product: CASSLRRTGELFF.

Many counts were recorded for this clonotype. This chain joins TRBV20-1 and TRBJ2-3, with TRBD2 identical over 13 bases. The germline gives CDR1 DFQATT, CDR2 SNEGSKA (reference sequence). The J segment lost 1 base and the V segment lost 5 bases, leaving 6 bases of the junction unmatched. This CDR3 contains 16 residues. The CDR3 nucleotides read TGCAGTGCTCGCGGGACTAGCGGGGCGGGCACAGATACGCAGTATTTT. Amino acids: CSARGTSGAGTDTQYF.

Notes on this clonotype: The CDR3 does not close with the conserved phenylalanine or tryptophan, likely indicating a read error. The CDR3 reads CASSFPDREQYL. The CDR3 DNA sequence: TGTGCCAGCAGTTTCCCTGACAGGGAGCAGTACCTC. The chain is built from TRBV28 and TRBJ2-7, with a possible D match to TRBD1 (6 bases). Germline CDR1 is MDHEN and CDR2 is SYDVKM. The CDR3 spans 12 residues. Between the trimmed V and J ends, which lost 3 bases and 7 bases, there was a span of 10 bases.

The table lists this clonotype with many counts. The chain recombines TRBV28 with TRBJ1-5; no firm D call. The germline V gene encodes CDR1 MDHEN and CDR2 SYDVKM. This CDR3 is 12 amino acids long. The ends were cut back, 2 bases at V and 7 bases at J, with 6 bases in the middle. CDR3: CASSLEGQPQHF. As DNA, the CDR3 is TGTGCCAGCAGTTTAGAAGGGCAGCCCCAGCATTTT.

This clonotype was observed a handful of times. The chain combines TRBV20-1 with TRBJ1-5; weak D call: TRBD1 (5 bases). Trimming removed 2 bases from V and 4 bases from J, with 9 bases in between. The germline gives CDR1 DFQATT, CDR2 SNEGSKA (reference sequence). The CDR3 totals 13 residues. CDR3 amino acids: CSARNWGNQPQHF. CDR3 sequence (DNA): TGCAGTGCTAGAAACTGGGGGAATCAGCCCCAGCATTTT.

The chain couples TRBV6-1 to TRBJ2-3, with D perhaps being TRBD1 or TRBD2 (5 bases each). The CDR3 totals 18 residues. With 6 bases removed from V and 4 bases from J, the gap between germline ends came to 26 bases. CDR1 MNHNS and CDR2 SASEGT come from the germline V gene. CDR3 sequence (DNA): TGTGCCAGCAGGGGGGTTGACTTACAGAGGGGCCAGGCAGATACGCAGTATTTT. Translating gives CASRGVDLQRGQADTQYF.

This clonotype was seen only a few times. V and J are TRBV20-1 and TRBJ2-7; 9 positions match TRBD2. The CDR3 runs to 15 residues. Germline loops: CDR1 DFQATT, CDR2 SNEGSKA (reference sequence). The junction had 5 bases not matched to a gene; V was cut back by 2 bases and J by 0 bases. The CDR3 region is CSARPSGDSSYEQYF. The CDR3 nucleotides read TGCAGTGCTAGACCTAGCGGGGACAGCTCCTACGAGCAGTACTTC.

J is TRBJ1-5 and V is TRBV12-3 or TRBV12-4; 11 bases agree with TRBD1. After removal of 6 bases from V and 3 bases from J, the junction contained 4 bases not matched to a gene. This CDR3 spans 15 amino acids. The CDR3 DNA reads as TGTGCCAGCAGACCGGGACAGGGGGACAATCAGCCCCAGCATTTT. Encoded protein: CASRPGQGDNQPQHF.

There are a few counts of this clonotype. The chain is built from TRBV7-8 and TRBJ2-7; 7 bases line up with TRBD2. Trimming cost V 0 bases and J 5 bases; bases outside gene matches: 10. CDR1 is SGHVS, CDR2 FQNEAQ, per germline. The length of the CDR3 is 16 residues. CDR3 in DNA: TGTGCCAGCAGCTTAGCGGATAGCGGGTTTAACGACGAGCAGTACTTC. This codes for CASSLADSGFNDEQYF.

This chain joins TRBV20-1 and TRBJ2-7; a weak D match, TRBD2 (5 bases). The CDR3 loop spans 14 amino acids. Trimming took 6 bases from V and 3 from J, leaving 18 bases between them. CDR1 DFQATT and CDR2 SNEGSKA come from the germline V gene (reference sequence). This CDR3 reads CSAKRPSPFYEQYF. In nucleotides, the CDR3 is TGCAGTGCGAAGCGGCCTAGTCCCTTCTACGAGCAGTACTTC.

This chain uses TRBV28 with TRBJ1-2; the match to TRBD1 covers 10 bases. Germline CDR1 reads MDHEN; CDR2 reads SYDVKM. CDR3 length: 12 residues. The trim removed 9 bases at V and 10 bases at J, leaving 8 bases unmatched. The CDR3 DNA is TGTGCCAGAGGGGACAGGGGCTATAACTACACCTTC. It codes for CARGDRGYNYTF.

Concerning this clonotype itself: A much larger clone lies one base from this, so it may be a read error. The conserved phenylalanine or tryptophan normally closing the CDR3 is absent here, so this likely arose from a read error. The limits of the CDR3 on the DNA are not certain, so only TCRdb's listed CDR3 is given. The chain uses TRBV28 and TRBJ1-2. The CDR3 is 11 amino acids long, termini counted. From germline, CDR1 is MDHEN and CDR2 SYDVKM. CDR3 protein: CASSFGPTENL.

This clonotype was counted only a few times. This chain links TRBV20-1 with TRBJ2-7, with 8 bases identical to TRBD1. After removal of 6 bases from V and 4 bases from J, the junction contained 11 bases not matched to a gene. This CDR3 region has 14 residues. Looked up from germline, CDR1 is DFQATT and CDR2 is SNEGSKA (reference sequence). This chain's CDR3 is CSALSPGQGYEQYF. The CDR3 region has the DNA TGCAGTGCCTTGAGCCCTGGACAGGGTTACGAGCAGTACTTC.

Regarding this clonotype: Since no conserved phenylalanine or tryptophan closes the CDR3, a read error is the likely cause. V gene TRBV15 combines with J gene TRBJ1-4, with 9 bases that match TRBD1. CDR3 length: 13 amino acids. After removal of 7 bases from V and 8 bases from J, the junction contained 5 bases not matched to a gene. In germline, CDR1 is LNHNV, CDR2 YYDKDF (reference sequence). CDR3 bases: TGTGCCACCACCGGGACAGGGCGGGAAAAACTGTTTTCT. Encoded protein: CATTGTGREKLFS.

The chain employs TRBV20-1 and TRBJ2-3; 7 nucleotides match TRBD2. The CDR3 is 17 amino acids. Germline CDR1 is DFQATT and CDR2 is SNEGSKA (reference sequence). V dropped 1 base and J dropped 0; count of bases not matched to a gene: 10. The CDR3 here is CSARGLMAGESTDTQYF. CDR3 in DNA: TGCAGTGCTAGAGGCTTGATGGCGGGAGAAAGCACAGATACGCAGTATTTT.

J is TRBJ1-5 and V is TRBV7-3, with D possibly TRBD1 on 6 matching bases. Germline loops: CDR1 SGHTA, CDR2 FQGTGA. The CDR3 covers 13 residues. Trimming cost V 5 bases and J 6 bases, with 11 bases left between them. CDR3 amino acids: CASSKQGGQPQHF. The CDR3 DNA sequence: TGTGCCAGCAGCAAACAGGGAGGTCAGCCCCAGCATTTT. Complete variable domain (other parts from reference TRBV7-3 and TRBJ1-5): GAGVSQTPSNKVTEKGKYVELRCDPISGHTALYWYRQSLGQGPEFLIYFQGTGAADDSGLPNDRFFAVRPEGSVSTLKIQRTERGDSAVYLCASSKQGGQPQHFGDGTRLSIL.

This chain connects TRBV7-2 to TRBJ2-2, with a possible D match to TRBD2 (5 bases). Trimming removed 6 bases from V and 0 bases from J, with 23 bases in between. The CDR3 is made up of 19 amino acids. Germline CDR1 and CDR2: SGHTA and FQGNSA. The CDR3 DNA reads as TGTGCCAGCAGGCGGAAGTGGAGGTCTGTTTACGCGAACACCGGGGAGCTGTTTTTT. Translation: CASRRKWRSVYANTGELFF. Using reference TRBV7-2 and TRBJ2-2 for the parts outside the CDR3, the full variable domain is GAGVSQSPSNKVTEKGKDVELRCDPISGHTALYWYRQSLGQGLEFLIYFQGNSAPDKSGLPSDRFSAERTGGSVSTLTIQRTQQEDSAVYLCASRRKWRSVYANTGELFFGEGSRLTVL.

About this clonotype: A read error may be the cause here, since a much bigger clone is one base away. V and J are TRBV20-1 and TRBJ2-4; D perhaps matches TRBD2 (6 bases). The length of the CDR3 is 15 residues. The germline V gene has CDR1 DFQATT and CDR2 SNEGSKA (reference sequence). CDR3 region: CSASPRGLAKNIQCF. The CDR3 nucleotides are TGCAGTGCTAGCCCCCGGGGGTTAGCCAAAAACATTCAGTGCTTC.

As regards this clonotype: Lacking the conserved final phenylalanine or tryptophan, this CDR3 likely reflects a read error. The chain joins TRBV4-1 to TRBJ2-1, with D maybe TRBD2 (5 bases). V was pared by 5 bases and J by 0 bases, with 17 bases between. Germline CDR1 is MGHRA and CDR2 is YSYEKL. The CDR3 runs 17 residues. For the CDR3, the DNA is TGCGCCAGCAGCACCCAGATAGCGAGGAGCTCCTACAATGAGCAGTTCTCC. Translating gives CASSTQIARSSYNEQFS.

The CDR3 loop reads CATSGPAYNEQFF. DNA of the CDR3: TGTGCCACTAGCGGGCCCGCCTACAATGAGCAGTTCTTC. The chain uses TRBV6-1 and TRBJ2-1, with 8 bases aligning to TRBD2. V lost 10 bases and J lost 2; bases outside the gene matches: 4. CDR1 and CDR2 (germline): MNHNS, SASEGT. CDR3 length: 13 residues.

Note on this clonotype: The germline gene is not matched at one end of the junction; a read error may be the cause. The rearrangement links TRBV7-2 to TRBJ1-2; D might be TRBD1 (5 bases). The CDR3 sequence is 14 residues long. Germline CDR1 and CDR2: SGHTA and FQGNSA. Written as DNA, the CDR3 is TGTGCCAGCATCTTAGACAGAACTAACTATGGCTACACCTTC. Its translation: CASILDRTNYGYTF. The full variable domain, its missing parts supplied by reference TRBV7-2 and TRBJ1-2, is GAGVSQSPSNKVTEKGKDVELRCDPISGHTALYWYRQSLGQGLEFLIYFQGNSAPDKSGLPSDRFSAERTGGSVSTLTIQRTQQEDSAVYLCASILDRTNYGYTFGSGTRLTVV.

About this clonotype itself: Being one base from a much bigger clone, this may be a read error. The chain employs TRBV27 and TRBJ1-1; D remains ambiguous. CDR3 length: 14 amino acids. Germline V gene sequence: CDR1 MNHEY, CDR2 SMNVEV (reference sequence). V was pared by 2 bases and J by 6 bases, with 13 bases between. For the CDR3, the DNA is TGTGCCAGCAGTTTACGATGGTACGGGCCTGAAGCTTTCTTT. Amino acid sequence: CASSLRWYGPEAFF.

This clonotype appeared many times. This chain connects TRBV6-2 or TRBV6-3 to TRBJ2-1; D is possibly TRBD2 (6 bases). Germline V gene data show CDR1 as MNHEY and CDR2 as SVGEGT. CDR3 length equals 16 residues. Trimming cost V 2 bases and J 2 bases, with 13 bases left between them. The CDR3 DNA sequence: TGTGCCAGCAGTTACGGGGCAGGGAGGCCCTACAATGAGCAGTTCTTC. Encoded protein: CASSYGAGRPYNEQFF.